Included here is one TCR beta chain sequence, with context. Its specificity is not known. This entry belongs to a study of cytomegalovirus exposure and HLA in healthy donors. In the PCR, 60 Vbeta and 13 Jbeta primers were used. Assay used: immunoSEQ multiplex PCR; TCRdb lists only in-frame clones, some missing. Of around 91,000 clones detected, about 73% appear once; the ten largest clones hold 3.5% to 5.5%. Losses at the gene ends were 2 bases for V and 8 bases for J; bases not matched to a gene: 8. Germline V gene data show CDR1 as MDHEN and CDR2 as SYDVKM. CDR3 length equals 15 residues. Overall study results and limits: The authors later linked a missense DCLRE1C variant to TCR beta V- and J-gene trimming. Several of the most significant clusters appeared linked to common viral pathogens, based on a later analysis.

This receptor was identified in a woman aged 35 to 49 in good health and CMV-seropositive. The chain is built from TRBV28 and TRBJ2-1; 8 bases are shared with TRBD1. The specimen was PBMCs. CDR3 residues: CASSLAGGVSYEQFF. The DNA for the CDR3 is TGTGCCAGCAGTTTAGCAGGGGGCGTCTCGTATGAGCAGTTCTTC.